This T cell receptor beta chain appears in the sequencing data of a study of cytomegalovirus exposure and HLA in healthy donors. Study findings and constraints: CMV antigen specificity of a few CMV-associated chains was confirmed in vitro. Later, an analysis found that TCR clusters from the first cohort tended to co-occur in the roughly 120 validation repertoires. Researchers catalogued approximately 170 TCR beta chains as cytomegalovirus-associated.

The donors formed part of the roughly 120-subject validation cohort, distinct from the roughly 620-subject first cohort. Worth noting for this clone: What it recognizes is unknown.

The germline V gene has CDR1 LNHNV and CDR2 YYDKDF (reference sequence). Trimming removed 4 bases from V and 1 base from J; junction bases left unmatched: 9. CDR3 length equals 17 residues. Clones were read by immunoSEQ multiplex PCR, and TCRdb kept only the in-frame ones, dropping some. In the table there are 130,000 or so clones, approximately 89% of which are singletons. This rearrangement joins TRBV15 to TRBJ2-2, with 7 nucleotides matching TRBD1. The sample taken for sequencing was PBMCs. The receptor was isolated from a woman under 30 in good health and CMV-seronegative. CDR3 nucleotides: TGTGCCACCAGCATACCGCTAAGACAGGGGAACACCGGGGAGCTGTTTTTT. This sequence encodes CATSIPLRQGNTGELFF.